This TCR beta chain was obtained from a study of regulatory T cells in long-lasting Graves disease. The time point denotes: newly diagnosed GD, antithyroid drugs for less than 3 months. RNA extracted from PBMCs served as the sequencing template. Peripheral blood, approximately 9 milliliters per patient, was collected in EDTA tubes. Trimming took 2 bases from V and 0 from J; bases not matched to a gene: 7. This CDR3 has 17 residues. Germline CDR1 reads ENHRY; CDR2 reads SYGVKD. This clonotype came up many times. Arm-PCR of CDR3 regions with iRepertoire HTBI primers generated TCR beta libraries. TCRdb processed the multiplex PCR reads anew with MiXCR; each CDR3 protein has one entry. The repertoire consists of roughly 430,000 distinct CDR3 sequences, with 16% occurring once and the leading ten covering about 10%. The sample also formed part of further work on T cells in Graves' hyperthyroidism and ophthalmopathy.

Sequencing used peripheral blood mononuclear cells (PBMCs), obtained at new diagnosis, from a patient treated with antithyroid drugs. The receptor was derived from a woman in her twenties or thirties with Graves disease. The chain recombines TRBV10-3 with TRBJ1-3, with 7 bases fitting TRBD1. The CDR3 is CAISEILTGPSGNTIYF. The CDR3 DNA follows: TGTGCCATCAGTGAGATCTTGACAGGGCCCTCTGGAAACACCATATATTTT.